What follows are 19 T cell receptor beta chains derived from one specimen sequenced in a study of T-cell reconstitution after alpha-beta-depleted transplantation in children. As it was prepared, the TCRbeta library received unique molecular identifiers. TCRdb re-analysed the PCR reads in MiXCR, keeping a single row per CDR3 protein. In the table there are around 340,000 distinct CDR3 sequences, 13% of which are singletons. Source: PBMCs, taken from the stem cell graft. The receptors shown here come from a human donor who donated a stem cell graft to a child with Fanconi anemia.

The chain employs TRBV29-1 and TRBJ1-1, with no clear D. Trimming stripped 8 bases from V and 1 base from J, with 17 bases between. This CDR3 comprises 14 residues. CDR1 is SQVTM and CDR2 is ANQGSEA in the germline V gene. CDR3 nucleotides: TGCAGCTCCGAGGGCAGTTACCCGAACACTGAAGCTTTCTTT. It codes for CSSEGSYPNTEAFF. The whole variable domain, remainder taken from reference TRBV29-1 and TRBJ1-1, is SAVISQKPSRDICQRGTSLTIQCQVDSQVTMMFWYRQQPGQSLTLIATANQGSEATYESGFVIDKFPISRPNLTFSTLTVSNMSPEDSSIYLCSSEGSYPNTEAFFGQGTRLTVV.

The V and J genes are TRBV20-1 and TRBJ2-1; no clear D gene. The CDR3 consists of 13 residues. CDR1 and CDR2 (germline): DFQATT, SNEGSKA (reference sequence). Trimming pared 5 bases from V and 4 bases from J, leaving 12 bases between. CDR3 protein: CSAPSWPYNEQFF. In DNA, the CDR3 is TGCAGTGCTCCTTCATGGCCATACAATGAGCAGTTCTTC.

This clonotype showed up just a few times. The V gene is TRBV20-1, the J gene TRBJ2-2; D possibly corresponds to TRBD2 (6 bases). V dropped 3 bases and J dropped 2 bases, with 13 bases sitting between them. Germline-derived CDR1 and CDR2 are DFQATT and SNEGSKA (reference sequence). The CDR3 totals 15 residues. CDR3 sequence (DNA): TGCAGTGCTAGGCCCTGGGGGGTAAACACCGGGGAGCTGTTTTTT. This encodes CSARPWGVNTGELFF.

This rearrangement joins TRBV11-2 to TRBJ2-1; 12 bases are shared with TRBD2. The CDR3 spans 14 residues. The V and J ends lost 3 bases and 10 bases, in that order; junction bases with no gene match: 4. The germline gives CDR1 SGHAT, CDR2 FQNNGV. DNA of the CDR3: TGTGCCAGCAGCTTGGGACTAGCGGGCCGCGAGCAGTTCTTC. This translates into CASSLGLAGREQFF.

This clonotype has more than one count but fewer than ten. The rearrangement uses TRBV30 and TRBJ2-7; maybe TRBD1 (5 bases). The V end lost 2 bases, the J end lost 2 bases, and 13 bases lay between the germline ends. CDR3 size: 14 residues. Germline V lookup: CDR1 GTSNPN, CDR2 SVGIG (reference sequence). CDR3 protein: CAWSRQGSPYEQYF. The CDR3 bases are TGTGCCTGGAGTAGGCAGGGCTCGCCCTACGAGCAGTACTTC.

This clonotype was counted at least ten times. The J gene is TRBJ2-1, the V gene TRBV7-2, with D perhaps assigned TRBD1 or TRBD2 (6 bases each). The CDR3 spans 15 residues. Per germline, CDR1 SGHTA and CDR2 FQGNSA. Trimming pared 4 bases from V and 0 bases from J, leaving 10 bases between. CDR3 DNA: TGTGCCAGCAGCTCGGGGGCCCTCTCCTACAATGAGCAGTTCTTC. It yields the protein CASSSGALSYNEQFF.

This clonotype was observed at least ten times. J is TRBJ2-5 and V is TRBV10-1; D is possibly TRBD1 (5 bases). CDR1 and CDR2 (germline): WNHNN, SYGVQD (reference sequence). The CDR3 is 14 amino acids. CDR3 coding DNA: TGCGTCAACAACCCCCGGCGGCAGGGAGAGACCCAGTACTTC. It yields the protein CVNNPRRQGETQYF.

This clonotype showed up just a few times. J is TRBJ2-1 and V is TRBV7-8, with D hard to call. Germline lookup yields CDR1 SGHVS and CDR2 FQNEAQ. V lost 5 bases to trimming and J lost 4 bases, with 12 bases between them. The CDR3 sequence is 14 residues long. CDR3 DNA: TGTGCCAGCAGCGGGGATTACCATTACAATGAGCAGTTCTTC. Translating it yields CASSGDYHYNEQFF.

V and J are TRBV12-3 or TRBV12-4 and TRBJ1-5; D ambiguous. The CDR3 extends over 14 amino acids. Trimming took 7 bases from V and 3 from J, leaving 13 bases between them. CDR3 nucleotides: TGTGCCAGCACCGATCGCCGATTCAATCAGCCCCAGCATTTT. Translation gives CASTDRRFNQPQHF.

V is TRBV27 and J is TRBJ1-5; 9 nucleotides align to TRBD1. Germline loops: CDR1 MNHEY, CDR2 SMNVEV (reference sequence). V gave up 5 bases and J gave up 7 bases; unmatched junction bases: 12. There are 16 residues in the CDR3. CDR3 DNA sequence: TGTGCCAGCAGTCGCCTCGGAACAGGGGGCAGGCAGCCCCAGCATTTT. Translated, it gives CASSRLGTGGRQPQHF.

The J gene is TRBJ2-2, the V gene TRBV10-2; possibly TRBD1 or TRBD2 for D (6 bases each). CDR1 is WSHSY and CDR2 is SAAADI in the germline V gene. There are 16 residues in the CDR3. V lost 9 bases and J 6 bases, leaving 23 bases between the germline ends. CDR3 DNA sequence: TGCGCCAGTTCAAGCGAGGGGGGATATCGCGCCGGGGAGCTGTTTTTT. Amino acid sequence: CASSSEGGYRAGELFF.

This clonotype was recorded at least ten times. The rearrangement links TRBV6-2 or TRBV6-3 to TRBJ1-4; D is unclear. CDR1 is MNHEY, CDR2 SVGEGT, per germline. The CDR3 length is 11 residues. The V gene lost 10 bases and the J gene lost 8 bases, with 11 bases spanning the gap. This CDR3 is CATRENEKLFF. CDR3 in DNA: TGTGCCACCCGGGAGAACGAAAAACTGTTTTTT.

The chain joins TRBV13 to TRBJ2-7; D unresolved. CDR1 and CDR2 (germline): PRHDT, FYEKMQ (reference sequence). This CDR3 is 13 amino acids long. The ends were cut back, 1 base at V and 1 base at J, with 5 bases in the middle. In nucleotides, the CDR3 is TGTGCCAGCAGCTTAGACAGATCCTACGAGCAGTACTTC. Its protein product is CASSLDRSYEQYF.

This chain connects TRBV7-2 to TRBJ2-3, with a possible D match to TRBD1 (6 bases). Trimming took 3 bases from V and 0 from J, leaving 16 bases between them. This CDR3 is 17 amino acids long. Per the germline V gene, CDR1 is SGHTA and CDR2 is FQGNSA. CDR3 sequence: CASSLEPGTSSTDTQYF. The DNA of the CDR3 is TGTGCCAGCAGCTTGGAGCCCGGGACATCCAGCACAGATACGCAGTATTTT.

This clonotype has more than one count but fewer than ten. The chain carries TRBV28 and TRBJ2-6, with D unclear. The V end was cut by 6 bases, the J end by 0 bases, with 6 bases between. CDR1 and CDR2 from the germline V gene are MDHEN and SYDVKM. The CDR3 has 14 residues. For the CDR3, the DNA is TGTGCCAGCAGGCTGAGCTCTGGGGCCAACGTCCTGACTTTC. Translated: CASRLSSGANVLTF. The full variable domain, its missing parts supplied by reference TRBV28 and TRBJ2-6, is DVKVTQSSRYLVKRTGEKVFLECVQDMDHENMFWYRQDPGLGLRLIYFSYDVKMKEKGDIPEGYSVSREKKERFSLILESASTNQTSMYLCASRLSSGANVLTFGAGSRLTVL.

There are a few counts of this clonotype. The chain has TRBV7-9 and TRBJ2-7, with a tentative D call TRBD1 (5 bases). V dropped 1 base and J dropped 2 bases, with 15 bases sitting between them. The germline gives CDR1 SEHNR, CDR2 FQNEAQ (reference sequence). CDR3 length: 16 amino acids. The chain's CDR3 is CASSLGSGLGTYEQYF. The CDR3 DNA reads TGTGCCAGCAGCTTAGGGTCAGGGTTAGGGACCTACGAGCAGTACTTC.

There are many counts of this clonotype. The genes are TRBV5-1 and TRBJ2-7, with TRBD1 matching over 8 bases. With 4 bases clipped from V and 7 bases from J, the junction kept 4 bases outside the gene matches. This CDR3 comprises 12 residues. Germline V gene lookup returns CDR1 SGHRS and CDR2 YFSETQ. In DNA, the CDR3 is TGCGCCAGCAGCGCAGGGGGCGAAGAGCAGTACTTC. It encodes CASSAGGEEQYF.

The chain carries TRBV27 and TRBJ1-5; D is possibly TRBD1 (5 bases). V was pared by 0 bases and J by 3 bases, with 6 bases between. The CDR3 is 14 residues long. Germline assignment: CDR1 MNHEY and CDR2 SMNVEV (reference sequence). CDR3 nucleotides: TGTGCCAGCAGTTTATCAGGACACAATCAGCCCCAGCATTTT. Amino acid sequence: CASSLSGHNQPQHF.

The chain recombines TRBV28 with TRBJ1-1, with D perhaps matching TRBD1 (6 bases). V was pared by 6 bases and J by 7 bases, with 18 bases between. The V gene's germline CDR1 is MDHEN and CDR2 SYDVKM. This CDR3 has 14 residues. The CDR3 region has the DNA TGTGCCAGCAGCCCTATAGGGGGGGTGAGTGAAGCTTTCTTT. This encodes CASSPIGGVSEAFF.